This TCR beta chain was captured by sequencing in a study of tumor-infiltrating lymphocytes in primary liver carcinoma. Study-wide background: There were tumors of stage T1-T3 N0M0, each 4.2 to 10 cm across. Sample counts of productive TCRbeta reads spanned roughly 3.65 to 7.13 million; these counts were similar across tissue types. Study outcomes and limitations: Tumor-blood pairs (like tumor-adjacent pairs) overlapped less than tumor region pairs did. Tumors and blood were compared for top-250-clone fraction, and tumors had the significantly higher value (p = 0.039).

The blood RNA (from unsorted whole blood) was obtained, and germline DNA was also extracted. A primer matching the constant region was used to make TCR beta cDNA from approximately 500 ng of total RNA. Three rounds of nested multiplex PCR with slightly modified ARM-PCR produced TCR beta libraries. The first two PCR rounds used TRBV1-TRBV30 forward primers with a C-beta reverse primer, 10 to 11 cycles each. MiXCR, applied by TCRdb to the multiplex PCR reads, yields one record per CDR3 protein. This table has fewer than 350,000 distinct CDR3 sequences, 65% appearing once. This clonotype came up once. The antigen remains unidentified. A read error is likely, as this CDR3 ends without the conserved phenylalanine or tryptophan. Germline-derived CDR1 and CDR2 are SGHDN and FVKESK. There are 18 residues in the CDR3.

The chain combines TRBV14 with TRBJ2-2, with TRBD2 identical over 8 bases. The source is a man aged 35 to 55 with primary liver carcinoma and hepatitis B virus infection. Sequencing input: peripheral blood. The CDR3, as DNA: TGTGCCAGCAGCCAACTCCGGGGTAGCGGGATGAACACCAGGGAGCTGTTTTCT. Translating it yields CASSQLRGSGMNTRELFS.